The 15 T cell receptor beta chains below come from one sample, sequenced in a study of T-cell memory formation after mild COVID-19. In TCRdb, the 5' RACE reads were re-called with MiXCR into one record per CDR3 protein. The sample has 270,000 or so distinct CDR3 sequences, over 15% seen once. The sample consisted of PBMCs or a T cell subset sorted from them (not recorded which). Source of these receptors: a man aged 18-30 years who had mild COVID-19 (a few samples of this study predate the infection). Cell type and time point are not known.

The sample holds a few counts of this clonotype. J is TRBJ1-5 and V is TRBV9; maybe TRBD1 (6 bases). Germline-derived CDR1 and CDR2 are SGDLS and YYNGEE. The ends were cut back, 0 bases at V and 6 bases at J, with 13 bases in the middle. The CDR3 has 15 residues. In nucleotides, the CDR3 is TGTGCCAGCAGCGTAGGGGGGGCTCTAGTTCAGCCCCAGCATTTT. Translation: CASSVGGALVQPQHF.

The chain carries TRBV6-2 or TRBV6-3 and TRBJ2-7; D might be TRBD1 (6 bases). CDR1 is MNHEY, CDR2 SVGEGT, per germline. The CDR3 sequence is 14 residues long. Trimming left V 6 bases short and J 5 bases short, with 17 bases between. Here the CDR3 DNA reads TGTGCCAGCAGCCCGACAGGTGAAGCCGACGAGCAGTACTTC. This codes for CASSPTGEADEQYF.

This chain links TRBV6-6 with TRBJ2-4; no definite D call. Germline lookup yields CDR1 MNHNY and CDR2 SVGAGI (reference sequence). The CDR3 is 19 residues long. V lost 1 base, J lost 1 base, and 20 bases lay in between. This CDR3 is CASSYFGMPPERAKNIQYF. The CDR3 nucleotides read TGTGCCAGCAGTTACTTTGGAATGCCTCCCGAAAGGGCCAAAAACATTCAGTACTTC.

This clonotype turned up a few times. The chain couples TRBV9 to TRBJ2-1; D is perhaps TRBD1 (6 bases). There are 12 residues in the CDR3. Germline CDR1 reads SGDLS; CDR2 reads YYNGEE. Trimming removed 3 bases at V and 7 bases at J, with 8 bases between. The CDR3 region is CASSGGRNEQFF. The DNA of the CDR3 is TGTGCCAGCAGCGGGGGGCGGAATGAGCAGTTCTTC. Based on the CDR3 plus reference TRBV9 and TRBJ2-1, the full variable domain is DSGVTQTPKHLITATGQRVTLRCSPRSGDLSVYWYQQSLDQGLQFLIQYYNGEERAKGNILERFSAQQFPDLHSELNLSSLELGDSALYFCASSGGRNEQFFGPGTRLTVL.

This clonotype came up many times. The V call is TRBV6-6, the J call TRBJ1-2; D ambiguous. The germline V gene encodes CDR1 MNHNY and CDR2 SVGAGI (reference sequence). This CDR3 is 15 amino acids long. Trimming took off 4 bases at V and 4 bases at J, with 16 bases between the two ends. The CDR3 DNA reads as TGTGCCAGCAGTTCGCCGGACCGACCTCTCTATGGCTACACCTTC. Its translation: CASSSPDRPLYGYTF.

V gene TRBV7-2 combines with J gene TRBJ2-5; D is uncertain. The CDR3 consists of 14 residues. Germline assignment: CDR1 SGHTA and CDR2 FQGNSA. The V end lost 4 bases, the J end lost 5 bases, and 14 bases lay between the germline ends. This chain's CDR3 is CASSSSRGRETQYF. The CDR3 coding sequence is TGTGCCAGCAGCTCCTCCCGTGGGCGGGAGACCCAGTACTTC.

V gene TRBV9 combines with J gene TRBJ2-3, with 8 nucleotides matching TRBD1. The germline gives CDR1 SGDLS, CDR2 YYNGEE. This CDR3 contains 17 residues. After removal of 3 bases from V and 2 bases from J, the junction contained 11 bases not matched to a gene. The CDR3 loop is CASSATGARTYTDTQYF. CDR3 in DNA: TGTGCCAGCAGCGCGACAGGGGCGCGGACCTACACAGATACGCAGTATTTT. The whole variable domain, filled in from reference TRBV9 and TRBJ2-3, reads DSGVTQTPKHLITATGQRVTLRCSPRSGDLSVYWYQQSLDQGLQFLIQYYNGEERAKGNILERFSAQQFPDLHSELNLSSLELGDSALYFCASSATGARTYTDTQYFGPGTRLTVL.

Only a few counts were recorded for this clonotype. CDR3 in amino acids: CASSLPPVLAAADTQYF. The DNA of the CDR3 is TGTGCCAGCAGCCTTCCCCCCGTACTAGCGGCGGCAGATACGCAGTATTTT. V usage is TRBV7-9 and J usage is TRBJ2-3; TRBD2 matches 8 bases. The germline V gene has CDR1 SEHNR and CDR2 FQNEAQ (reference sequence). V was pared by 5 bases and J by 4 bases, with 14 bases of the junction left unmatched. The CDR3 covers 17 residues. Full variable domain (missing parts from reference TRBV7-9 and TRBJ2-3): DTGVSQNPRHKITKRGQNVTFRCDPISEHNRLYWYRQTLGQGPEFLTYFQNEAQLEKSRLLSDRFSAERPKGSFSTLEIQRTEQGDSAMYLCASSLPPVLAAADTQYFGPGTRLTVL.

This clonotype was found a few times. The chain carries TRBV4-3 and TRBJ1-1; D is possibly TRBD1 (6 bases). V lost 0 bases and J 4 bases, leaving 12 bases between the germline ends. The CDR3 loop spans 15 amino acids. The germline CDR1 and CDR2 sequences are LGHNA and YSLEER. This chain's CDR3 is CASSQEVGGGTEAFF. Here the CDR3 DNA reads TGCGCCAGCAGCCAAGAAGTCGGAGGGGGCACTGAAGCTTTCTTT.

This clonotype was recorded a few times. The chain links TRBV20-1 to TRBJ2-2; D might be TRBD1 (5 bases). Trimming took off 6 bases at V and 4 bases at J, with 12 bases between the two ends. The CDR3 consists of 13 residues. The V gene's germline CDR1 is DFQATT and CDR2 SNEGSKA (reference sequence). The CDR3: CSASTVPTGELFF. DNA for the CDR3: TGCAGTGCCTCGACAGTTCCCACCGGGGAGCTGTTTTTT.

The gene calls are TRBV5-1 and TRBJ2-7; D gene ambiguous. V dropped 3 bases and J dropped 2 bases, with 9 bases sitting between them. Germline V lookup: CDR1 SGHRS, CDR2 YFSETQ. The CDR3 contains 13 residues. The CDR3 is CASSSPLTYEQYF. CDR3 nucleotides: TGCGCCAGCAGCTCACCCCTGACCTACGAGCAGTACTTC.

This chain connects TRBV4-3 to TRBJ2-3, with no clear D. The V gene's germline CDR1 is LGHNA and CDR2 YSLEER. The CDR3 runs to 15 residues. V gave up 1 base and J gave up 3 bases, with 11 bases separating them. CDR3 nucleotide sequence: TGCGCCAGCAGCCAAGCCCTAGGTCGTACAGATACGCAGTATTTT. Translation gives CASSQALGRTDTQYF.

The V and J genes are TRBV2 and TRBJ1-2; 7 bases are a match to TRBD1. The ends lost 5 bases at V and 4 bases at J; junction bases unmatched: 10. Germline V gene sequence: CDR1 SNHLY, CDR2 FYNNEI. The CDR3 is made up of 15 amino acids. CDR3 in amino acids: CASSPPSGGLYGYTF. The CDR3, as DNA: TGTGCCAGCAGTCCCCCTTCAGGGGGTCTCTATGGCTACACCTTC.

This clonotype was counted only a few times. The V and J genes are TRBV18 and TRBJ2-5; 7 positions match TRBD1. Germline lookup yields CDR1 KGHSH and CDR2 LQKENI. V was pared by 3 bases and J by 3 bases, with 4 bases of the junction left unmatched. The CDR3 runs to 14 residues. The CDR3 sequence is CASSPTGEKETQYF. CDR3 coding DNA: TGTGCCAGCTCACCTACAGGGGAAAAAGAGACCCAGTACTTC. Full variable domain (rest looked up from reference TRBV18 and TRBJ2-5): NAGVMQNPRHLVRRRGQEARLRCSPMKGHSHVYWYRQLPEEGLKFMVYLQKENIIDESGMPKERFSAEFPKEGPSILRIQQVVRGDSAAYFCASSPTGEKETQYFGPGTRLLVL.

The rearrangement joins TRBV3-1 to TRBJ2-3; D may be TRBD1 or TRBD2 (5 bases each). Germline V CDR1 and CDR2: LGHDT, YNNKEL (reference sequence). The CDR3 runs 14 residues. Between the trimmed V and J ends, which lost 4 bases and 7 bases, there was a span of 15 bases. CDR3 sequence reads: CASSRESGRNTQYF. The CDR3 region has the DNA TGTGCCAGCAGCCGCGAGTCGGGGCGGAATACGCAGTATTTT.